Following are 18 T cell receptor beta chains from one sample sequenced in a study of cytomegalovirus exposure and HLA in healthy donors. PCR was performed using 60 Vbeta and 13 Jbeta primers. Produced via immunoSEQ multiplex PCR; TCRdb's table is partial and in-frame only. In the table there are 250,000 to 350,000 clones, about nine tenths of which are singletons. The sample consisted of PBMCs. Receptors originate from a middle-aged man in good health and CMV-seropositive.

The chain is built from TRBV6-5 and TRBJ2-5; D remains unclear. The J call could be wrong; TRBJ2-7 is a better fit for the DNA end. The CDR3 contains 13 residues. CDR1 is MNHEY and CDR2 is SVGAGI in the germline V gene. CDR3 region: CASSYSKLYEQYF. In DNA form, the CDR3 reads TGTGCCAGCAGTTACTCGAAACTCTACGAGCAGTACTTC.

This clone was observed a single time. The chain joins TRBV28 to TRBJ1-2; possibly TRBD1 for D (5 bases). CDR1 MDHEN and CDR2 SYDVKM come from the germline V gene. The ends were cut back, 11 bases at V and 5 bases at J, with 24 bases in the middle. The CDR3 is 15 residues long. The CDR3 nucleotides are TGTGCCGCGTTGGACCGTCGGGGGGTACCTTATGGCTACACCTTC. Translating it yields CAALDRRGVPYGYTF.

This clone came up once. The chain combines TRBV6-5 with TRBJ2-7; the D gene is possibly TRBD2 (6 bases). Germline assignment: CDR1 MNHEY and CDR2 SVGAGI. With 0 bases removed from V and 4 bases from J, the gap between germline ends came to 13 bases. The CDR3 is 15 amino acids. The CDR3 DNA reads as TGTGCCAGCAGTTACTCCGGAGGGAGCAGGTACGAGCAGTACTTC. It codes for CASSYSGGSRYEQYF.

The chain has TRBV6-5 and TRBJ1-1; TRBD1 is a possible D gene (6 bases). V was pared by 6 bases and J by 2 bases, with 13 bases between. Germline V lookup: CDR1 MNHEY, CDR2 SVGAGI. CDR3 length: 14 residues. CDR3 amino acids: CASRGHSVNTEAFF. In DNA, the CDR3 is TGTGCCAGCAGGGGACACAGTGTCAACACTGAAGCTTTCTTT.

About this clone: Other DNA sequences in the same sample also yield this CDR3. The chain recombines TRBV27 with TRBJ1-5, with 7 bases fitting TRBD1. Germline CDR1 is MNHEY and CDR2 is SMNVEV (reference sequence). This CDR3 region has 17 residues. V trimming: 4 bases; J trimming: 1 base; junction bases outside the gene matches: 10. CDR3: CASSSRQGIYSNQPQHF. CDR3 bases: TGTGCCAGCAGTTCCAGACAGGGAATCTACAGCAATCAGCCCCAGCATTTT.

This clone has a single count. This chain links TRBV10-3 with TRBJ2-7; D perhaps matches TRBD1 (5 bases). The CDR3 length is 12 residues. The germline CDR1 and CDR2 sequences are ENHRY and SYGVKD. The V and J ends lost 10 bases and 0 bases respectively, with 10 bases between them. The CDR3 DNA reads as TGTGCCACCGCGACAGCCTCCTACGAGCAGTACTTC. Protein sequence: CATATASYEQYF.

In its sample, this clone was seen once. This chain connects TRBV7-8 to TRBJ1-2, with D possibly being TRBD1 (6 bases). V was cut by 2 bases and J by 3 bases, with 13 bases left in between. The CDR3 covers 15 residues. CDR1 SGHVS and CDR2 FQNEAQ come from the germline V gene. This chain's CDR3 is CASSLRGGGDYGYTF. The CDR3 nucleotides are TGTGCCAGCAGCTTAAGGGGTGGGGGCGACTATGGCTACACCTTC. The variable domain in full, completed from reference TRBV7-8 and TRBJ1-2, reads GAGVSQSPRYKVAKRGQDVALRCDPISGHVSLFWYQQALGQGPEFLTYFQNEAQLDKSGLPSDRFFAERPEGSVSTLKIQRTQQEDSAVYLCASSLRGGGDYGYTFGSGTRLTVV.

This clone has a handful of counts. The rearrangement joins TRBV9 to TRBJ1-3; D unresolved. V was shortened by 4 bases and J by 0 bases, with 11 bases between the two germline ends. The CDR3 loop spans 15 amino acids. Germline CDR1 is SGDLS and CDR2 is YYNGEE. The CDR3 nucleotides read TGTGCCAGCAGCCCCCGGGGTTCCTCTGGAAACACCATATATTTT. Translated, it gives CASSPRGSSGNTIYF.

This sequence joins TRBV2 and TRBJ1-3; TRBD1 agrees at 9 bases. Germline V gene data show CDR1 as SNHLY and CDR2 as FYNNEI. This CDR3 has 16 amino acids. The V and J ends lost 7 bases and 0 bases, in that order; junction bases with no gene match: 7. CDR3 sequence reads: CASKAGTGHSGNTIYF. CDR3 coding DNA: TGTGCCAGCAAAGCCGGGACAGGGCACTCTGGAAACACCATATATTTT.

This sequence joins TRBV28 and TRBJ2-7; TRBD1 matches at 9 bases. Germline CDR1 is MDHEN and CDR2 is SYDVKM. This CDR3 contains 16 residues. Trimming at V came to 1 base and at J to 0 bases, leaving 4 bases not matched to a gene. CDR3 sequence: CASSLFGQGSSYEQYF. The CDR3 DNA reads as TGTGCCAGCAGTTTATTTGGACAGGGGAGCTCCTACGAGCAGTACTTC.

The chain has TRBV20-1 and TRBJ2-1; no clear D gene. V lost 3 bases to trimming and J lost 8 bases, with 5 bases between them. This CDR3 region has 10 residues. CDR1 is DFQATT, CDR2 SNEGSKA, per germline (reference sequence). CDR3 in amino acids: CSASIHEQFF. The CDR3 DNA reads TGCAGTGCTAGTATCCATGAGCAGTTCTTC.

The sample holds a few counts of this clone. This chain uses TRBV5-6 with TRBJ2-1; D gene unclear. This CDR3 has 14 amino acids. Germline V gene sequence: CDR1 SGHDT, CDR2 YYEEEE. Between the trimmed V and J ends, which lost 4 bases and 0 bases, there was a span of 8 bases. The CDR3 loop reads CASSADTSYNEQFF. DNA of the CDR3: TGTGCCAGCAGCGCCGACACCTCCTACAATGAGCAGTTCTTC.

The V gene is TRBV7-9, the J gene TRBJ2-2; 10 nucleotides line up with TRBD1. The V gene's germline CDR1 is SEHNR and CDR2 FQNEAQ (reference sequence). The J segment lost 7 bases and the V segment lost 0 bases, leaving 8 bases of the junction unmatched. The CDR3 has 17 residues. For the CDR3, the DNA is TGTGCCAGCAGCTTAGCGTCCGGGACAGGGGAGGTCGGGGAGCTGTTTTTT. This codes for CASSLASGTGEVGELFF.

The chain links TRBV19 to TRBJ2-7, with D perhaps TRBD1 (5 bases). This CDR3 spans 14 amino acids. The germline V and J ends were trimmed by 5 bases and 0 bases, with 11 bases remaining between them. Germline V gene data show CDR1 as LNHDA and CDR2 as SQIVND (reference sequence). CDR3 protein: CASSPSRVSYEQYF. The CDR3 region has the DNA TGTGCCAGTAGTCCGTCCAGGGTCTCCTACGAGCAGTACTTC.

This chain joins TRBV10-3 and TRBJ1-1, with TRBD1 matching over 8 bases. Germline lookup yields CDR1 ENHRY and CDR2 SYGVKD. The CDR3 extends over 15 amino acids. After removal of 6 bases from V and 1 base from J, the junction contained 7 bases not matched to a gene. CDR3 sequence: CAIRGQAGGNTEAFF. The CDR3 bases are TGTGCCATCAGGGGACAGGCGGGTGGGAACACTGAAGCTTTCTTT.

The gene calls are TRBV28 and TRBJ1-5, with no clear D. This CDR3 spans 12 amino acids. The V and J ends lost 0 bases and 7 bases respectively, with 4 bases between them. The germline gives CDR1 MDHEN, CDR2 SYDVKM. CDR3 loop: CASSLWRQPQHF. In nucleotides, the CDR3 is TGTGCCAGCAGTTTATGGAGGCAGCCCCAGCATTTT.

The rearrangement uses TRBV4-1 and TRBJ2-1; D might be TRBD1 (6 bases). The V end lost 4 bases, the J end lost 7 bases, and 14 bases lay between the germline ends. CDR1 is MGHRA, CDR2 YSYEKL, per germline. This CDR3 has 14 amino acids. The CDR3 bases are TGCGCCAGCAGCCCATCCGGGACATTAAATGAGCAGTTCTTC. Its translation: CASSPSGTLNEQFF.

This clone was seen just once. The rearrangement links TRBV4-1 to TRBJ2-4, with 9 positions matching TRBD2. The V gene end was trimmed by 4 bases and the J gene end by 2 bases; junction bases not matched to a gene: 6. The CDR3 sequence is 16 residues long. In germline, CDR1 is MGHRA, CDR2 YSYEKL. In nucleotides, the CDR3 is TGCGCCAGCAGCCCTCTACCTAGCGGGACCAAAAACATTCAGTACTTC. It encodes CASSPLPSGTKNIQYF.